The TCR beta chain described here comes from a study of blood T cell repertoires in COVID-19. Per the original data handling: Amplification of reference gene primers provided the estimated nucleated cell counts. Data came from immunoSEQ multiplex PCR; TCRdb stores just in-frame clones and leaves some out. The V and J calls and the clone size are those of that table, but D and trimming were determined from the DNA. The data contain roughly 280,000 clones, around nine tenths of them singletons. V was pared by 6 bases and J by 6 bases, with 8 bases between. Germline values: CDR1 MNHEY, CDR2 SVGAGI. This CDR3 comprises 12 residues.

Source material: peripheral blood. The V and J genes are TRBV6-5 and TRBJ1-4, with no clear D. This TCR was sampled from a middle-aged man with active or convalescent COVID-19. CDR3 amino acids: CASSPGYEKLFF. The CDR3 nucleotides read TGTGCCAGCAGCCCCGGGTATGAAAAACTGTTTTTT.